Presented here are 24 T cell receptor beta chains from one specimen sequenced in a study of blood T cell repertoires in COVID-19. The method was immunoSEQ multiplex PCR; TCRdb's version includes in-frame clones alone and lacks a portion of them. The sample records 250,000 to 300,000 clones, around 91% being singletons. Sequenced: peripheral blood. Receptors were obtained from a woman in her sixties with COVID-19, enrolled during active disease.

The CDR3 DNA sequence: TGCGCCAGCAGTGCTCCACCGAAGCGGCCCTACTACAATGAGCAGTTCTTC. Translated: CASSAPPKRPYYNEQFF. This chain joins TRBV10-1 and TRBJ2-1, with D possibly TRBD2 on 5 matching bases. Germline V gene lookup returns CDR1 WNHNN and CDR2 SYGVQD (reference sequence). V lost 4 bases, J lost 3 bases, and 19 bases lay in between. The CDR3 contains 17 residues.

The V call is TRBV5-1, the J call TRBJ2-1; D is perhaps TRBD1 (6 bases). The CDR3 consists of 13 residues. The germline V and J ends were trimmed by 4 bases and 13 bases, with 18 bases remaining between them. Germline V gene data show CDR1 as SGHRS and CDR2 as YFSETQ. This chain's CDR3 is CASSHGTGTSQFF. The CDR3 DNA reads as TGCGCCAGCAGCCACGGAACAGGGACATCTCAGTTCTTC.

Only one count was recorded for this clone. The chain has TRBV6-2 or TRBV6-3 and TRBJ2-2, with 7 bases lining up with TRBD1. Germline V gene lookup returns CDR1 MNHEY and CDR2 SVGEGT. The V and J ends lost 7 bases and 4 bases, in that order; junction bases with no gene match: 6. The CDR3 has 14 amino acids. CDR3 in DNA: TGTGCCAGCAACCCGGGACAGATCACCGGGGAGCTGTTTTTT. Translation gives CASNPGQITGELFF.

The chain employs TRBV3-1 (or the pseudogene TRBV3-2) and TRBJ1-4, with no clear D. In germline, CDR1 is LGHDT, CDR2 YNNKEL (reference sequence). V was cut by 0 bases and J by 10 bases, with 12 bases left in between. The CDR3 length is 14 residues. CDR3 residues: CASSQDLNPGKLFF. DNA for the CDR3: TGTGCCAGCAGCCAAGATTTAAACCCCGGAAAACTGTTTTTT.

V usage is TRBV3-1 (or the pseudogene TRBV3-2) and J usage is TRBJ2-5, with no clear D. The V end was cut by 1 base, the J end by 5 bases, with 8 bases between. Germline V gene data show CDR1 as LGHDT and CDR2 as YNNKEL (reference sequence). The CDR3 runs to 13 residues. The CDR3 DNA follows: TGTGCCAGCAGCCAAGGTGAGGCTGAGACCCAGTACTTC. Translating gives CASSQGEAETQYF.

The V and J genes are TRBV19 and TRBJ2-1, with 9 bases aligning to TRBD2. CDR1 and CDR2 (germline): LNHDA, SQIVND (reference sequence). This CDR3 is built from 14 residues. With 7 bases clipped from V and 7 bases from J, the junction kept 8 bases outside the gene matches. DNA of the CDR3: TGTGCCAGTAACGAGCGGGGGGCCTGGAATGAGCAGTTCTTC. Its translation: CASNERGAWNEQFF.

This clone appeared a single time. The chain carries TRBV5-1 and TRBJ2-3, with 7 bases fitting TRBD2. The CDR3 extends over 15 amino acids. Per the germline V gene, CDR1 is SGHRS and CDR2 is YFSETQ. The V and J ends lost 2 bases and 1 base, in that order; junction bases with no gene match: 4. CDR3 residues: CASSLGLGGTDTQYF. In DNA, the CDR3 is TGCGCCAGCAGCTTAGGACTAGGGGGCACAGATACGCAGTATTTT.

The J gene is TRBJ2-7, the V gene TRBV6-5, with TRBD1 matching 11 bases. Losses at the gene ends were 11 bases for V and 5 bases for J; bases not matched to a gene: 14. The CDR3 extends over 15 amino acids. The germline CDR1 and CDR2 sequences are MNHEY and SVGAGI. The CDR3 DNA reads TGTGCCGGGTCCCGAACGGGACAGGGGGTAGACGAGCAGTACTTC. Translation gives CAGSRTGQGVDEQYF.

This chain connects TRBV19 to TRBJ2-4; weak D call: TRBD1 (6 bases). The CDR3 sequence is 15 residues long. V gave up 6 bases and J gave up 1 base, with 13 bases separating them. Per the germline V gene, CDR1 is LNHDA and CDR2 is SQIVND (reference sequence). CDR3 sequence (DNA): TGTGCCAGTAGGGACACAGGGATTGCCAAAAACATTCAGTACTTC. Its translation is CASRDTGIAKNIQYF.

V usage is TRBV6-1 and J usage is TRBJ1-2; no clear D. The germline V gene encodes CDR1 MNHNS and CDR2 SASEGT. CDR3 length: 13 amino acids. Trimming took off 2 bases at V and 8 bases at J, with 12 bases between the two ends. CDR3 in amino acids: CASSESAEEGYTF. The DNA for the CDR3 is TGTGCCAGCAGTGAAAGCGCGGAAGAGGGCTACACCTTC.

This clone was seen a handful of times. The rearrangement links TRBV30 to TRBJ1-5; D is undetermined. From germline, CDR1 is GTSNPN and CDR2 SVGIG (reference sequence). The CDR3 runs to 13 residues. The V and J ends lost 3 bases and 0 bases respectively, with 6 bases between them. The DNA of the CDR3 is TGTGCCTGGAGCCCGTCTAGCAATCAGCCCCAGCATTTT. This gives the protein CAWSPSSNQPQHF.

The rearrangement joins TRBV6-2 or TRBV6-3 to TRBJ2-1; 16 nucleotides line up with TRBD2. V lost 5 bases to trimming and J lost 8 bases; unmatched junction nucleotides: 9. The CDR3 has 17 residues. Per germline, CDR1 MNHEY and CDR2 SVGEGT. The CDR3 protein is CASSLGLAGGLTDEQFF. Here the CDR3 DNA reads TGTGCCAGCAGTCTGGGACTAGCGGGGGGGCTAACCGATGAGCAGTTCTTC.

CDR3: CASSLVGQRVNYGYTF. The CDR3, as DNA: TGTGCCAGCAGCTTGGTGGGACAGCGAGTTAACTATGGCTACACCTTC. The chain uses TRBV5-4 and TRBJ1-2; TRBD1 agrees at 7 bases. V dropped 0 bases and J dropped 1; count of bases not matched to a gene: 6. Per the germline V gene, CDR1 is SGHNT and CDR2 is YYREEE (reference sequence). The CDR3 is 16 amino acids.

This sequence joins TRBV6-6 and TRBJ1-1, with D possibly being TRBD1 (5 bases). V shed 2 bases and J shed 3 bases, with 13 bases lying between them. The CDR3 totals 15 residues. The germline CDR1 and CDR2 sequences are MNHNY and SVGAGI (reference sequence). The CDR3: CASSYGQGMDTEAFF. CDR3 DNA sequence: TGTGCCAGCAGTTACGGGCAGGGAATGGACACTGAAGCTTTCTTT.

This chain joins TRBV5-8 and TRBJ1-5; TRBD1 matches 8 bases. Germline V gene data show CDR1 as SGHTS and CDR2 as YDEGEE. CDR3 length: 13 residues. Unmatched junction bases numbered 0, after V lost 3 bases and J lost 4 bases. The CDR3 reads CASSWTGNQPQHF. The DNA of the CDR3 is TGTGCCAGCAGCTGGACAGGGAATCAGCCCCAGCATTTT.

This sequence joins TRBV7-2 and TRBJ1-2; no clear D. The germline CDR1 and CDR2 sequences are SGHTA and FQGNSA. This CDR3 region has 13 residues. The germline V and J ends were trimmed by 3 bases and 8 bases, with 13 bases remaining between them. In DNA form, the CDR3 reads TGTGCCAGCAGCTTTCTCGCCGCGGGGGGCTACACCTTC. Translating gives CASSFLAAGGYTF.

In its sample, this clone was seen once. V is TRBV27 and J is TRBJ2-7, with 12 bases identical to TRBD1. The germline V gene has CDR1 MNHEY and CDR2 SMNVEV (reference sequence). Trimming took 6 bases from V and 4 from J; bases not matched to a gene: 4. The CDR3 contains 14 residues. Here the CDR3 reads CASSTGQGAYEQYF. The CDR3 DNA sequence: TGTGCCAGCAGCACGGGACAGGGGGCGTACGAGCAGTACTTC.

The rearrangement joins TRBV5-1 to TRBJ2-1, with D perhaps TRBD1 (5 bases). Germline CDR1 and CDR2: SGHRS and YFSETQ. V lost 7 bases to trimming and J lost 5 bases, with 13 bases between them. CDR3 length equals 13 residues. The CDR3 coding sequence is TGCGCCAGCGGATCACCAGGGAACAATGAGCAGTTCTTC. This translates into CASGSPGNNEQFF.

V is TRBV6-6 and J is TRBJ1-1; 9 bases agree with TRBD1. V trimming: 4 bases; J trimming: 3 bases; junction bases outside the gene matches: 6. CDR1 is MNHNY and CDR2 is SVGAGI in the germline V gene (reference sequence). The length of the CDR3 is 15 residues. CDR3 protein: CASSFPQGADTEAFF. The CDR3 nucleotides read TGTGCCAGCAGTTTCCCACAGGGGGCGGACACTGAAGCTTTCTTT.

CDR3 coding DNA: TGCGCCAGCAGCTTGGGACGCGGGGGATACAATGAGCAGTTCTTC. As protein: CASSLGRGGYNEQFF. The V and J genes are TRBV5-1 and TRBJ2-1; 7 bases agree with TRBD2. V was pared by 0 bases and J by 4 bases, with 4 bases of the junction left unmatched. The V gene's germline CDR1 is SGHRS and CDR2 YFSETQ. The CDR3 loop spans 15 amino acids. The complete variable domain, with remaining parts taken from reference TRBV5-1 and TRBJ2-1, reads KAGVTQTPRYLIKTRGQQVTLSCSPISGHRSVSWYQQTPGQGLQFLFEYFSETQRNKGNFPGRFSGRQFSNSRSEMNVSTLELGDSALYLCASSLGRGGYNEQFFGPGTRLTVL.

In nucleotides, the CDR3 is TGCGCCAGCAGCCCGAACAGCCAAAACGCCTACGAGCAGTACTTC. This sequence encodes CASSPNSQNAYEQYF. V gene TRBV5-1 combines with J gene TRBJ2-7; no clear D gene. With 4 bases removed from V and 2 bases from J, the gap between germline ends came to 16 bases. The CDR3 is made up of 15 amino acids. CDR1 and CDR2 from the germline V gene are SGHRS and YFSETQ.

The chain uses TRBV30 and TRBJ1-6; the match to TRBD1 covers 7 bases. Germline V CDR1 and CDR2: GTSNPN, SVGIG (reference sequence). With V trimmed by 3 bases and J by 6 bases, 2 bases remained unmatched. The CDR3 has 13 amino acids. CDR3 DNA sequence: TGTGCCTGGAGGACAGGGAGTAATTCACCCCTCCACTTT. Its protein product is CAWRTGSNSPLHF. Full variable domain (missing parts from reference TRBV30 and TRBJ1-6): SQTIHQWPATLVQPVGSPLSLECTVEGTSNPNLYWYRQAAGRGLQLLFYSVGIGQISSEVPQNLSASRPQDRQFILSSKKLLLSDSGFYLCAWRTGSNSPLHFGNGTRLTVT.

This chain connects TRBV6-2 or TRBV6-3 to TRBJ2-2; a weak D match, TRBD1 (5 bases). This CDR3 comprises 14 residues. Germline loops: CDR1 MNHEY, CDR2 SVGEGT. V was clipped by 2 bases and J by 1 base, with 5 bases between them. CDR3 region: CASSYDRNTGELFF. The CDR3 nucleotides are TGTGCCAGCAGTTACGACAGGAACACCGGGGAGCTGTTTTTT.

The rearrangement joins TRBV4-2 to TRBJ2-1, with 8 bases matching TRBD2. This CDR3 comprises 17 residues. V shed 2 bases, J shed 1 base, and the junction held 7 bases outside the gene matches. Germline lookup yields CDR1 LGHNA and CDR2 YNFKEQ. CDR3 in DNA: TGTGCCAGCAGCCAACTCCCGGGACTAGTTTCCTACAATGAGCAGTTCTTC. Protein product: CASSQLPGLVSYNEQFF.